The 28 T cell receptor beta chains listed next were all sequenced from one sample in a study of sequential checkpoint blockade in melanoma. Profiled with immunoSEQ multiplex PCR; TCRdb holds only in-frame clones, not every one. The table has thousands of clones, 20% seen once. Regarding treatment: randomized to nivolumab then ipilimumab (arm A) or the reverse (arm B). The sample was tumor tissue (inferred from file names), taken from a patient given nivolumab and ipilimumab in sequence. The receptors were gathered from a human donor with melanoma.

In this sample, this clone turned up a few times. J is TRBJ2-7 and V is TRBV11-3; TRBD1 matches 7 bases. J lost 3 bases, V lost 5 bases, and 16 bases had no gene match. The CDR3 spans 17 residues. Germline V gives CDR1 SGHNT, CDR2 YENEEA. The CDR3 coding sequence is TGTGCCAGCAGCCCCAGGGACAGCTCAAGCAGGATCTACGAGCAGTACTTC. Its translation is CASSPRDSSSRIYEQYF.

The V call is TRBV9, the J call TRBJ1-2; D is uncertain. Trimming removed 0 bases from V and 3 bases from J, with 9 bases in between. The CDR3 is made up of 14 amino acids. Looked up from germline, CDR1 is SGDLS and CDR2 is YYNGEE. The CDR3 loop reads CASSVEGLHYGYTF. CDR3 DNA sequence: TGTGCCAGCAGCGTAGAAGGGCTACACTATGGCTACACCTTC. Drawing the rest from reference TRBV9 and TRBJ1-2, the complete variable domain is DSGVTQTPKHLITATGQRVTLRCSPRSGDLSVYWYQQSLDQGLQFLIQYYNGEERAKGNILERFSAQQFPDLHSELNLSSLELGDSALYFCASSVEGLHYGYTFGSGTRLTVV.

The table lists this clone with many counts. The chain recombines TRBV11-3 with TRBJ1-2; 7 bases agree with TRBD1. Germline V lookup: CDR1 SGHNT, CDR2 YENEEA. CDR3 length: 15 amino acids. After removal of 3 bases from V and 2 bases from J, the junction contained 6 bases not matched to a gene. CDR3 nucleotides: TGTGCCAGCAGCTTTCCGGGACAGCAGAACTATGGCTACACCTTC. Translated: CASSFPGQQNYGYTF. Full variable domain (outside the CDR3, taken from reference TRBV11-3 and TRBJ1-2): EAGVVQSPRYKIIEKKQPVAFWCNPISGHNTLYWYLQNLGQGPELLIRYENEEAVDDSQLPKDRFSAERLKGVDSTLKIQPAELGDSAVYLCASSFPGQQNYGYTFGSGTRLTVV.

This clone showed up many times. This sequence joins TRBV7-6 and TRBJ1-1; the match to TRBD1 covers 8 bases. The CDR3 loop spans 14 amino acids. The trim removed 1 base at V and 11 bases at J, leaving 9 bases unmatched. The germline V gene has CDR1 SGHVS and CDR2 FNYEAQ. CDR3 nucleotide sequence: TGTGCCAGCAGCTTAGTGGCTGGACAGGGTTTGGCTTTCTTT. Translated: CASSLVAGQGLAFF.

This sequence joins TRBV5-1 and TRBJ1-2; 8 bases map to TRBD1. Germline-derived CDR1 and CDR2 are SGHRS and YFSETQ. J was trimmed by 4 bases and V by 0 bases; bases with no gene match: 5. This CDR3 has 15 residues. CDR3 in amino acids: CASSLGQQGVYGYTF. CDR3 bases: TGCGCCAGCAGCTTGGGCCAACAGGGGGTCTATGGCTACACCTTC.

V is TRBV19 and J is TRBJ2-3, with 11 bases lining up with TRBD2. The V segment lost 7 bases and the J segment 0 bases; nucleotides outside the gene matches: 9. Looked up from germline, CDR1 is LNHDA and CDR2 is SQIVND (reference sequence). The CDR3 sequence is 17 residues long. In DNA, the CDR3 is TGTGCCAGTACGGGAAAGCTAGCGGGGGGCAGCACAGATACGCAGTATTTT. Translated, it gives CASTGKLAGGSTDTQYF.

This sequence joins TRBV6-8 and TRBJ2-6, with D unresolved. The V end lost 5 bases, the J end lost 1 base, and 12 bases lay between the germline ends. This CDR3 comprises 16 residues. The V gene's germline CDR1 is MNHGY and CDR2 SAAAGT. CDR3 in DNA: TGTGCCAGCAGTCCCGGTTACCTTTCTGGGGCCAACGTCCTGACTTTC. Protein: CASSPGYLSGANVLTF.

This clone was found a few times. The V and J genes are TRBV12-5 and TRBJ2-7; the D is unclear. This CDR3 is built from 15 residues. Germline V CDR1 and CDR2: LGHNT, FRNRAP. CDR3 residues: CASTLDIKSSYEQYF. For the CDR3, the DNA is TGTGCCAGCACCCTTGACATTAAAAGCTCCTACGAGCAGTACTTC.

In this sample, this clone turned up many times. This chain links TRBV7-1 with TRBJ1-5; TRBD1 might be the D (6 bases). TRBV7-1 is given ORF status, its function remaining uncertain. V gave up 5 bases and J gave up 5 bases, with 13 bases separating them. The CDR3 is 14 amino acids. The CDR3 sequence: CASSLDSAYQPQHF. Here the CDR3 DNA reads TGTGCCAGCAGCCTGGACAGTGCCTATCAGCCCCAGCATTTT.

The chain recombines TRBV18 with TRBJ2-1, with 9 bases that match TRBD1. There are 15 residues in the CDR3. V trimming: 2 bases; J trimming: 8 bases; junction bases outside the gene matches: 7. Germline CDR1 reads KGHSH; CDR2 reads LQKENI. The CDR3 here is CASSPDRDRVHEQFF. CDR3 sequence (DNA): TGTGCCAGCTCACCAGACCGGGACAGGGTCCATGAGCAGTTCTTC.

This clone was recorded only once. The chain recombines TRBV18 with TRBJ1-5; no reliable D call. CDR3 size: 13 residues. V dropped 4 bases and J dropped 6 bases, with 10 bases sitting between them. Germline CDR1 reads KGHSH; CDR2 reads LQKENI. CDR3 sequence reads: CASSLTTSQPQHF. CDR3 nucleotides: TGTGCCAGCTCACTGACGACATCTCAGCCCCAGCATTTT. Drawing the rest from reference TRBV18 and TRBJ1-5, the complete variable domain is NAGVMQNPRHLVRRRGQEARLRCSPMKGHSHVYWYRQLPEEGLKFMVYLQKENIIDESGMPKERFSAEFPKEGPSILRIQQVVRGDSAAYFCASSLTTSQPQHFGDGTRLSIL.

A single count supports this clone. V and J are TRBV14 and TRBJ2-6; D gene uncertain. V was cut by 4 bases and J by 0 bases, with 7 bases left in between. CDR1 is SGHDN, CDR2 FVKESK, per germline. This CDR3 is 15 amino acids long. The CDR3 sequence is CASSRRLSGANVLTF. The CDR3, as DNA: TGTGCCAGCAGCCGCCGGCTCTCTGGGGCCAACGTCCTGACTTTC.

By sample share, this clone is medium-sized. The chain recombines TRBV9 with TRBJ2-7; 8 bases are shared with TRBD1. Germline lookup yields CDR1 SGDLS and CDR2 YYNGEE. The CDR3 totals 14 residues. The V gene end was trimmed by 4 bases and the J gene end by 2 bases; junction bases not matched to a gene: 5. CDR3 sequence (DNA): TGTGCCAGCAGCTTGACAGGGGAAGCCTACGAGCAGTACTTC. It specifies CASSLTGEAYEQYF. The full variable domain, with the rest looked up from reference TRBV9 and TRBJ2-7, is DSGVTQTPKHLITATGQRVTLRCSPRSGDLSVYWYQQSLDQGLQFLIQYYNGEERAKGNILERFSAQQFPDLHSELNLSSLELGDSALYFCASSLTGEAYEQYFGPGTRLTVT.

There are many counts of this clone. CDR3 residues: CASSLGRGPSYEQYF. As DNA, the CDR3 is TGTGCCAGCAGCTTAGGCAGGGGTCCCTCCTACGAGCAGTACTTC. The chain carries TRBV11-3 and TRBJ2-7, with D possibly TRBD1 on 6 matching bases. CDR1 and CDR2 (germline): SGHNT, YENEEA. CDR3 size: 15 residues. The V end lost 1 base, the J end lost 0 bases, and 10 bases lay between the germline ends.

The chain carries TRBV1 and TRBJ1-1; the table calls TRBD1, which could not be checked here. TRBV1 has pseudogene status. The CDR3 consists of 16 residues. DNA for the CDR3: TGCGCCAGCAGCCAACCAGCGGACAGGGGGCGAAGTCTAGCTTTCTTT. Encoded protein: CASSQPADRGRSLAFF.

This chain joins TRBV14 and TRBJ2-5; unclear D gene. CDR1 is SGHDN, CDR2 FVKESK, per germline. Between the trimmed V and J ends, which lost 4 bases and 4 bases, there was a span of 10 bases. This CDR3 region has 13 residues. CDR3 sequence: CASSPYLGETQYF. CDR3 nucleotides: TGTGCCAGCAGCCCGTATCTGGGAGAGACCCAGTACTTC.

This clone was detected a few times. The chain uses TRBV18 and TRBJ1-4, with D perhaps TRBD1 (5 bases). CDR1 and CDR2 (germline): KGHSH, LQKENI. CDR3 length: 14 amino acids. Trimming shortened V by 5 bases and J by 4 bases, and 11 bases separated the two germline ends. DNA for the CDR3: TGTGCCAGCTCAACGGGACTGAGTAATGAAAAACTGTTTTTT. Translated: CASSTGLSNEKLFF.

This clone was picked up a small number of times. The junction shows a germline mismatch at one end, possibly a read error. This CDR3 reads CASSLGTTNEKLFF. CDR3 sequence (DNA): TGCGCCAGCAGCTTGGGGACAACAAATGAAAAACTGTTTTTT. The chain recombines TRBV5-1 with TRBJ1-4; possible D gene TRBD1, 5 bases. Germline V CDR1 and CDR2: SGHRS, YFSETQ. The CDR3 has 14 residues.

In its sample, this clone was seen a few times. The CDR3, as DNA: TGTGCCAGCAGTTACTCGCTGGGAGGGGAGACCCAGTACTTC. This encodes CASSYSLGGETQYF. The rearrangement joins TRBV6-8 to TRBJ2-5, with 7 bases lining up with TRBD2. The J segment lost 5 bases and the V segment lost 0 bases, leaving 3 bases of the junction unmatched. Germline lookup yields CDR1 MNHGY and CDR2 SAAAGT. The CDR3 has 14 residues.

There are a few counts of this clone. This chain joins TRBV9 and TRBJ2-5, with 7 positions matching TRBD2. V shed 7 bases and J 0 bases; nucleotides not matched to a gene: 9. This CDR3 contains 15 residues. CDR1 is SGDLS and CDR2 is YYNGEE in the germline V gene. CDR3 sequence (DNA): TGTGCCAGCTCGCAACTAGCGACGTACCAAGAGACCCAGTACTTC. Translation: CASSQLATYQETQYF.

V gene TRBV2 combines with J gene TRBJ2-7, with D tentatively TRBD2 (6 bases). Trimming cost V 7 bases and J 6 bases, with 19 bases left between them. Germline V gene lookup returns CDR1 SNHLY and CDR2 FYNNEI. The CDR3 contains 14 residues. CDR3 DNA sequence: TGTGCCAGCAAGGAAAGAGGGACTTGGGGCGAGCAGTACTTC. Protein sequence: CASKERGTWGEQYF.

The sample holds a few counts of this clone. The chain carries TRBV6-8 and TRBJ1-6; 7 bases fit TRBD1. CDR3 size: 16 residues. J gave up 4 bases and V 6 bases, and 9 bases lay outside the gene matches. Germline V CDR1 and CDR2: MNHGY, SAAAGT. The CDR3 DNA reads as TGTGCCAGCAGAAAACTCTCGGGACAGTATAATTCACCCCTCCACTTT. Its protein is CASRKLSGQYNSPLHF.

This clone came up a few times. V is TRBV6-8 and J is TRBJ2-7; TRBD1 is a possible D gene (5 bases). V was clipped by 0 bases and J by 1 base, with 10 bases between them. The V gene's germline CDR1 is MNHGY and CDR2 SAAAGT. The CDR3 totals 15 residues. The chain's CDR3 is CASSYSRDSSYEQYF. CDR3 coding DNA: TGTGCCAGCAGTTACTCGAGAGACAGTTCCTACGAGCAGTACTTC.

By frequency in the sample, this clone is medium-sized. The chain employs TRBV6-8 and TRBJ1-1, with D possibly being TRBD1 (5 bases). The V and J ends lost 8 bases and 4 bases respectively, with 14 bases between them. This CDR3 spans 13 amino acids. Germline CDR1 MNHGY, CDR2 SAAAGT. CDR3 nucleotide sequence: TGTGCCAGCGGACGAGGGGAATTCACTGAAGCTTTCTTT. Amino acid sequence: CASGRGEFTEAFF.

This clone turned up a few times. The rearrangement links TRBV10-3 to TRBJ2-5; the D gene could be TRBD1 or TRBD2 (5 bases each). The CDR3 has 15 amino acids. Germline CDR1 ENHRY, CDR2 SYGVKD. V lost 3 bases, J lost 2 bases, and 13 bases lay in between. CDR3 coding DNA: TGTGCCATCAGTGATTCGAGGGGCGTACAAGAGACCCAGTACTTC. This sequence encodes CAISDSRGVQETQYF.

This clone was detected ten times or more. The chain links TRBV11-3 to TRBJ1-1, with D perhaps TRBD1 (5 bases). This CDR3 comprises 14 residues. The V end lost 4 bases, the J end lost 3 bases, and 12 bases lay between the germline ends. Germline-derived CDR1 and CDR2 are SGHNT and YENEEA. The chain's CDR3 is CASSSWGTDTEAFF. The CDR3 DNA reads as TGTGCCAGCAGCTCATGGGGCACTGACACTGAAGCTTTCTTT.

This clone was detected a few times. The chain links TRBV11-3 to TRBJ2-2; 8 bases line up with TRBD2. The germline gives CDR1 SGHNT, CDR2 YENEEA. The CDR3 has 15 residues. Unmatched junction bases numbered 7, after V lost 6 bases and J lost 4 bases. In DNA, the CDR3 is TGTGCCAGCAGGGTAGCGGGGATAATCACCGGGGAGCTGTTTTTT. It specifies CASRVAGIITGELFF.

The chain combines TRBV29-1 with TRBJ2-5, with 11 bases aligning to TRBD2. The germline V gene encodes CDR1 SQVTM and CDR2 ANQGSEA. The CDR3 sequence is 15 residues long. The V and J ends lost 6 bases and 5 bases, in that order; junction bases with no gene match: 11. This CDR3 is CSVAPSGGLFETQYF. The CDR3 DNA reads TGCAGCGTGGCCCCTAGCGGGGGGCTGTTTGAGACCCAGTACTTC.